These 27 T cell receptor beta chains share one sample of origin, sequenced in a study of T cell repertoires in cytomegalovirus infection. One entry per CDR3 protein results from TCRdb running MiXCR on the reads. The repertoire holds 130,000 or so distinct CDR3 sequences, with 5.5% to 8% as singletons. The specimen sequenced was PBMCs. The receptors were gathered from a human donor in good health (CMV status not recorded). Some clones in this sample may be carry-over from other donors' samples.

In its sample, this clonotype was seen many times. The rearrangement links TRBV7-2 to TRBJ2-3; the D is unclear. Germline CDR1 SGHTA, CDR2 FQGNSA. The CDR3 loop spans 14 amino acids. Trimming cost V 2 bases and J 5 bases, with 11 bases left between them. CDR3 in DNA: TGTGCCAGCAGCTTAATGAAGGCAGGAGATACGCAGTATTTT. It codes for CASSLMKAGDTQYF.

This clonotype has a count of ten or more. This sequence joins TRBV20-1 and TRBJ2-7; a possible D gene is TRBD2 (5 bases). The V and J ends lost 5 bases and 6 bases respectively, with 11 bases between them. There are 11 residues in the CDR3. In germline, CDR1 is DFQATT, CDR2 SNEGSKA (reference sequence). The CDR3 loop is CSADYRAEQYF. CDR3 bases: TGCAGTGCTGACTACCGGGCCGAGCAGTACTTC.

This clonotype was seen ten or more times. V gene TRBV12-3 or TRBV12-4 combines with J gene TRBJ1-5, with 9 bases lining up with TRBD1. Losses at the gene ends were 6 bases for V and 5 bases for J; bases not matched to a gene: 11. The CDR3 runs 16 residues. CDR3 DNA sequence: TGTGCCAGCAGGTTGGGACAGGGCGGTGGGTATCAGCCCCAGCATTTT. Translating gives CASRLGQGGGYQPQHF.

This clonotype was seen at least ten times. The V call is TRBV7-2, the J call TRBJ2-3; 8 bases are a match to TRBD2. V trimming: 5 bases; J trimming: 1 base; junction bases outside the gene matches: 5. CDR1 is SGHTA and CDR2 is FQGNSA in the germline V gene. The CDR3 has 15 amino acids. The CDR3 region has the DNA TGTGCCAGCAGCCTTAGCGGGGCCCGCACAGATACGCAGTATTTT. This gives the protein CASSLSGARTDTQYF.

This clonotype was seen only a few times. The CDR3 DNA sequence: TGTGCCAGCAGGGATCAGACCTACGAGCAGTACTTC. Protein product: CASRDQTYEQYF. V is TRBV2 and J is TRBJ2-7; D unresolved. CDR3 length equals 12 residues. The V gene lost 6 bases and the J gene lost 2 bases, with 8 bases spanning the gap. Germline-derived CDR1 and CDR2 are SNHLY and FYNNEI.

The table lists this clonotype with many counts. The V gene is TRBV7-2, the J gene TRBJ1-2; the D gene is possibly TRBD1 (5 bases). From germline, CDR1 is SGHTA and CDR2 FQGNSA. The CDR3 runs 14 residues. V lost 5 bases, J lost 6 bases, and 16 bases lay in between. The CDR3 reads CASSQRQDNHGYTF. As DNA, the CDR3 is TGTGCCAGCAGCCAACGTCAGGACAACCATGGCTACACCTTC.

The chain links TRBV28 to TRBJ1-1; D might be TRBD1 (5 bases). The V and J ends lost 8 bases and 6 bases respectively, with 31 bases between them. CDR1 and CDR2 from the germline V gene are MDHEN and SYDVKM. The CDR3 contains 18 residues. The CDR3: CASPSVFPPQGLTPEAFF. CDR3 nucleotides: TGTGCCAGCCCGTCAGTGTTCCCGCCCCAGGGTCTCACCCCTGAAGCTTTCTTT. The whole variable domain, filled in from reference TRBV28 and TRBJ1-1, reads DVKVTQSSRYLVKRTGEKVFLECVQDMDHENMFWYRQDPGLGLRLIYFSYDVKMKEKGDIPEGYSVSREKKERFSLILESASTNQTSMYLCASPSVFPPQGLTPEAFFGQGTRLTVV.

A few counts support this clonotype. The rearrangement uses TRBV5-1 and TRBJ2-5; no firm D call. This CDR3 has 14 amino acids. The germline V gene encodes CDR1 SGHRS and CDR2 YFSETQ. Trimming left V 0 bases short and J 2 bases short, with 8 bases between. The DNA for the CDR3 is TGCGCCAGCAGCTTGGGCAGCGTACAAGAGACCCAGTACTTC. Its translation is CASSLGSVQETQYF.

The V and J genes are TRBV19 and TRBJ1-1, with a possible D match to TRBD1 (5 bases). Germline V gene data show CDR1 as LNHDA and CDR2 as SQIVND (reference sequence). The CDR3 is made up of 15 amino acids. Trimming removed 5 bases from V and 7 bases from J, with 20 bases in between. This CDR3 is CASSQYGGSILEAFF. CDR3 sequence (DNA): TGTGCCAGTAGTCAATACGGGGGGTCCATCCTTGAAGCTTTCTTT.

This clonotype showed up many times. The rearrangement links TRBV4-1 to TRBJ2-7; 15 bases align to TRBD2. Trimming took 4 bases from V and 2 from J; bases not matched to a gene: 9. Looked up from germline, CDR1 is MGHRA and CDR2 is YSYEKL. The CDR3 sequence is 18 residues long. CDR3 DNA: TGCGCCAGCAGCCGGGGACTAGCGGGGGGCACTTTCGCCTACGAGCAGTACTTC. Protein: CASSRGLAGGTFAYEQYF.

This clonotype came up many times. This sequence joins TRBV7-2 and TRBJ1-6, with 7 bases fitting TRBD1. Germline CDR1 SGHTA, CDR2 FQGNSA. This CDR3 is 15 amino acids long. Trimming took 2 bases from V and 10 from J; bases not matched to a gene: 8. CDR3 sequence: CASSLWRGQDSPLHF. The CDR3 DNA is TGTGCCAGCAGCTTATGGAGGGGGCAGGACTCACCCCTCCACTTT.

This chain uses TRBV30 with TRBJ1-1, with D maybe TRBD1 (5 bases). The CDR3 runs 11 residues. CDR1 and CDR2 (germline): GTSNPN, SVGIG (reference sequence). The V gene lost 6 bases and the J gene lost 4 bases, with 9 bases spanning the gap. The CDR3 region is CACNRGTEAFF. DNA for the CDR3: TGTGCCTGTAATAGGGGCACTGAAGCTTTCTTT.

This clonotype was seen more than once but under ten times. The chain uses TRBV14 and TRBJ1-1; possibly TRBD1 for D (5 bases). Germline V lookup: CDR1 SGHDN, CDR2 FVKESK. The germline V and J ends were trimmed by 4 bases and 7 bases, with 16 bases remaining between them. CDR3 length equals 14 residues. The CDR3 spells CASSLGRGTFEAFF. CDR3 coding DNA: TGTGCCAGCAGCCTTGGTAGGGGAACCTTTGAAGCTTTCTTT.

The CDR3 spells CSVGGTGWGETQYF. The CDR3 coding sequence is TGCAGCGTTGGTGGGACAGGGTGGGGAGAGACCCAGTACTTC. The J gene is TRBJ2-5, the V gene TRBV29-1; 9 bases agree with TRBD1. Trimming removed 4 bases from V and 4 bases from J; junction bases left unmatched: 7. Germline values: CDR1 SQVTM, CDR2 ANQGSEA. The CDR3 has 14 amino acids.

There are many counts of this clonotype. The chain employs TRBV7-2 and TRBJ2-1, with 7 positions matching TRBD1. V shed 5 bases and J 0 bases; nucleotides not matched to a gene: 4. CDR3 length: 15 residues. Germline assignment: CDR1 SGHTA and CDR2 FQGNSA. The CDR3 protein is CASSPTGVSYNEQFF. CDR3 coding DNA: TGTGCCAGCAGCCCTACAGGGGTCTCCTACAATGAGCAGTTCTTC.

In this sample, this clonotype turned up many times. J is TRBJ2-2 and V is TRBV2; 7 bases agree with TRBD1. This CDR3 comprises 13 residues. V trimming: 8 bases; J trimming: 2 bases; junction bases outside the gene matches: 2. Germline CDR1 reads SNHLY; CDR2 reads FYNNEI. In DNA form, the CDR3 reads TGTGCCAGCCGGGACAGCAACACCGGGGAGCTGTTTTTT. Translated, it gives CASRDSNTGELFF.

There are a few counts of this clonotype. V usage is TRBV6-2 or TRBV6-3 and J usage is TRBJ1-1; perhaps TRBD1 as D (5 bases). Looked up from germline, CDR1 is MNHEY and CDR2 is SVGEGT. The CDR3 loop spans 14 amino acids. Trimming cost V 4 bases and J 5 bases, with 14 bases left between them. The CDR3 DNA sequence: TGTGCCAGCAGTTTTAATCAGGGTAGGACTGAAGCTTTCTTT. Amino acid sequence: CASSFNQGRTEAFF.

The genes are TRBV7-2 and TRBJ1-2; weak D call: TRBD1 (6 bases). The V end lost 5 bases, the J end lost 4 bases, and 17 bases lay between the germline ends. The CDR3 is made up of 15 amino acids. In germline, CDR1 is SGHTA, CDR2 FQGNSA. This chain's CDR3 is CASSPQRGRVYGYTF. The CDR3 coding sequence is TGTGCCAGCAGCCCTCAGCGGGGGCGGGTCTATGGCTACACCTTC.

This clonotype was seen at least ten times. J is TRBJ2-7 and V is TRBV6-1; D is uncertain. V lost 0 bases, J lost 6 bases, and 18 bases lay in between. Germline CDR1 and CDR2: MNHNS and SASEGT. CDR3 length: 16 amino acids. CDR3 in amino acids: CASSEAPGPPRAEQYF. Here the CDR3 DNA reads TGTGCCAGCAGTGAAGCGCCAGGACCCCCTAGGGCCGAGCAGTACTTC.

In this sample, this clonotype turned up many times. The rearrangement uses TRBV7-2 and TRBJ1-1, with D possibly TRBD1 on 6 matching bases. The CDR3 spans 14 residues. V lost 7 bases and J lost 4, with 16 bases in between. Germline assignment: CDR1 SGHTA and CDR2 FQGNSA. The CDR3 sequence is CASTLGGGSTEAFF. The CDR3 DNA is TGTGCCAGCACCTTGGGAGGGGGTAGCACTGAAGCTTTCTTT.

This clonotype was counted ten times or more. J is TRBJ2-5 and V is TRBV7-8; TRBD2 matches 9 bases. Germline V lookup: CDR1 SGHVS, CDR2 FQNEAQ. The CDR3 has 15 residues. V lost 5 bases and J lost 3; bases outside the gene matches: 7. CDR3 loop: CASSPGASGEETQYF. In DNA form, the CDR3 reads TGTGCCAGCAGCCCCGGGGCTAGCGGGGAAGAGACCCAGTACTTC.

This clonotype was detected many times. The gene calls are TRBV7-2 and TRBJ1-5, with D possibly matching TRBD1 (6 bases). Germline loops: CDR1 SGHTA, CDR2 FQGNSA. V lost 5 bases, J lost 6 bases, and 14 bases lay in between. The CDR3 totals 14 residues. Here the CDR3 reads CASSLQGVGQPQHF. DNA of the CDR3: TGTGCCAGCAGCCTACAGGGAGTTGGTCAGCCCCAGCATTTT. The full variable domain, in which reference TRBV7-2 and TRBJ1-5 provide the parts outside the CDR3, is GAGVSQSPSNKVTEKGKDVELRCDPISGHTALYWYRQSLGQGLEFLIYFQGNSAPDKSGLPSDRFSAERTGGSVSTLTIQRTQQEDSAVYLCASSLQGVGQPQHFGDGTRLSIL.

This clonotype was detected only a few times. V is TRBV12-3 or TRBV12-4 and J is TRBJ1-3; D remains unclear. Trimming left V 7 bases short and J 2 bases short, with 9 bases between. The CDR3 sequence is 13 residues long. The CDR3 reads CASTSGPGNTIYF. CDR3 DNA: TGTGCCAGCACCTCCGGTCCTGGAAACACCATATATTTT.

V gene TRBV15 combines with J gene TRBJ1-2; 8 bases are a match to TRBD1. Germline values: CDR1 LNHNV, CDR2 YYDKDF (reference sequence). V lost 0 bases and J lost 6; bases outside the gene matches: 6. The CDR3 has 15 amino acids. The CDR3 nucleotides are TGTGCCACCAGCAGAGAGGGACAGGAAATGGATGGCTACACCTTC. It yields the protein CATSREGQEMDGYTF.

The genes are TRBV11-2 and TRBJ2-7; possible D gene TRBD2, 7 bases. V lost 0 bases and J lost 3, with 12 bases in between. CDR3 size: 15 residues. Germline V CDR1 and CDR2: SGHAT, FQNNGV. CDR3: CASSLDGGQIYEQYF. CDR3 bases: TGTGCCAGCAGCTTAGACGGGGGGCAGATCTACGAGCAGTACTTC.

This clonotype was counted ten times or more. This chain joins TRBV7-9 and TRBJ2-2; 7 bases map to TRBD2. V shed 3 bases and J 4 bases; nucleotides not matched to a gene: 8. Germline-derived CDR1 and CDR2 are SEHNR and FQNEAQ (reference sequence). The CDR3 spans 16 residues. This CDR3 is CASSFTQRGPTGELFF. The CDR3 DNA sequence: TGTGCCAGCAGCTTCACCCAGCGGGGACCCACCGGGGAGCTGTTTTTT.

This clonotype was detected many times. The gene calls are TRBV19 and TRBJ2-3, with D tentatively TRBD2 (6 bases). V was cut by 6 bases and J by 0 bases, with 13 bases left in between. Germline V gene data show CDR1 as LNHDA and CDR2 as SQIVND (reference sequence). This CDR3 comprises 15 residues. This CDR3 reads CASSRLSGSTDTQYF. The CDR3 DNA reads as TGTGCCAGTAGCCGATTAAGCGGGAGCACAGATACGCAGTATTTT.